One T cell receptor (beta chain) is described in this entry. The CDR3 covers 16 residues. V lost 5 bases and J lost 1, with 15 bases in between. Germline V lookup: CDR1 SSHAT, CDR2 FNYEAQ (reference sequence). The data derive from a study of blood T cell repertoires in COVID-19. Study overall: Whether acute or convalescent, the COVID-19 samples came from the United States, Italy and Spain.

As handled by the study authors: Scientists estimated how many nucleated cells there were by amplifying reference gene primers. The repertoire was sequenced with immunoSEQ multiplex PCR; TCRdb's copy has only in-frame clones and lacks some. That table gives V, J and clone size, and the DNA gave D and trimming. The sample lists tens of thousands of clones; about 82% were seen once. The chain carries TRBV7-7 and TRBJ2-4, with a weak D call TRBD2 (7 bases). Source material: peripheral blood. The TCR sequence derives from a man between 50 and 59 years old with active COVID-19. CDR3 protein: CASSRGASLAKNIQYF. The CDR3 DNA sequence: TGTGCCAGCAGCCGGGGGGCCAGTCTGGCCAAAAACATTCAGTACTTC. Full variable domain (missing parts from reference TRBV7-7 and TRBJ2-4): GAGVSQSPRYKVTKRGQDVTLRCDPISSHATLYWYQQALGQGPEFLTYFNYEAQPDKSGLPSDRFSAERPEGSISTLTIQRTEQRDSAMYRCASSRGASLAKNIQYFGAGTRLSVL.